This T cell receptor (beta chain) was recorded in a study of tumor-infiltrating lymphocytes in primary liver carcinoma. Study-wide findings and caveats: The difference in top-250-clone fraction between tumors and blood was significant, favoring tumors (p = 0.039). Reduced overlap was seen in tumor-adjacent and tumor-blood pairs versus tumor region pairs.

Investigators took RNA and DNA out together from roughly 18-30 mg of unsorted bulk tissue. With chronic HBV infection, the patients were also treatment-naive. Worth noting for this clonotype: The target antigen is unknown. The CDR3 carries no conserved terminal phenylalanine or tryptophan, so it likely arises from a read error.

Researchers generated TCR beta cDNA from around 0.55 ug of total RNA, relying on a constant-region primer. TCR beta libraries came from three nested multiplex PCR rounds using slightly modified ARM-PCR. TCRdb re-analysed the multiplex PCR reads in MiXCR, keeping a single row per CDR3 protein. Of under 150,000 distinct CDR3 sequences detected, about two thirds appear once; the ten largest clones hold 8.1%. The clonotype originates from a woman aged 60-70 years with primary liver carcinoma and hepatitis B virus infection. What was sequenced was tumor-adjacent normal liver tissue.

In DNA, the CDR3 is TGTGCCAGCAGTTACATACAGGGGGTTTACAATGTGCAGTTCTCC. This gives the protein CASSYIQGVYNVQFS. The chain links TRBV6-5 to TRBJ2-1, with TRBD1 matching 8 bases. In germline, CDR1 is MNHEY, CDR2 SVGAGI. CDR3 length: 15 amino acids.